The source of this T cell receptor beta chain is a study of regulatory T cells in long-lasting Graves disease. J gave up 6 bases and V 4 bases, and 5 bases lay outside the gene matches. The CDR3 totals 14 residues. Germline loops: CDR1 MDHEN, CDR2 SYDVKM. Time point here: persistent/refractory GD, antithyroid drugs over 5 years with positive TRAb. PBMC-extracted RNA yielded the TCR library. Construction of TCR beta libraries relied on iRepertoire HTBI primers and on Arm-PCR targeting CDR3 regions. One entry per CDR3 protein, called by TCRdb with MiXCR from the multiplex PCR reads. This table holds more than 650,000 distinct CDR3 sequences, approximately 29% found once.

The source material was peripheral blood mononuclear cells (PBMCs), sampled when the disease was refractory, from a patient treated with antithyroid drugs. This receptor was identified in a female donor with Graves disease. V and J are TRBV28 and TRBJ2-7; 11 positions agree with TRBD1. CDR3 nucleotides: TGTGCCAGCAGTTCCTGGACAGGGGGCCTCGAGCAGTACTTC. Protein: CASSSWTGGLEQYF.